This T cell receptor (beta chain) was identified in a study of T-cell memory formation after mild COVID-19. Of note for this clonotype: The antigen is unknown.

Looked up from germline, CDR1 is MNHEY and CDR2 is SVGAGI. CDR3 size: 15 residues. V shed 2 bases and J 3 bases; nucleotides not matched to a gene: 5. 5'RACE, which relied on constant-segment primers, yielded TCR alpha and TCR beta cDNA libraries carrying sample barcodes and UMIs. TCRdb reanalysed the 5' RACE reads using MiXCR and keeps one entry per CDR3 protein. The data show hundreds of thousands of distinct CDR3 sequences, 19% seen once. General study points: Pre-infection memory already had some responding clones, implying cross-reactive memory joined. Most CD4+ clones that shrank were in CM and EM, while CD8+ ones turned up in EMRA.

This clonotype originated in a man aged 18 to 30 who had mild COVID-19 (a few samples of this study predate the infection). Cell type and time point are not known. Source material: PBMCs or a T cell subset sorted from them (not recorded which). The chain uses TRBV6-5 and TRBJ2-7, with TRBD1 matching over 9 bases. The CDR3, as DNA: TGTGCCAGCAGTTACCTACAGGGGGCCTACTACGAGCAGTACTTC. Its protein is CASSYLQGAYYEQYF.